These 21 T cell receptor beta chains originate from one sample sequenced in a study of T cell responses to AZD1222 COVID-19 vaccine. Clones were sequenced by immunoSEQ multiplex PCR, and TCRdb holds only the in-frame ones, with some missing. This table holds approximately 120,000 clones, 75% to 90% found once. The sequencing here drew on peripheral blood, taken 28 days after the second AZD1222 dose. These receptors were taken from an adult who received the AZD1222 COVID-19 vaccine.

In its sample, this clone was seen once. This chain joins TRBV3-1 (or the pseudogene TRBV3-2) and TRBJ1-1; no definite D call. The germline V gene has CDR1 LGHDT and CDR2 YNNKEL (reference sequence). With 4 bases removed from V and 1 base from J, the gap between germline ends came to 4 bases. The CDR3 has 12 amino acids. CDR3 in amino acids: CASSLENTEAFF. The CDR3 bases are TGTGCCAGCAGCCTAGAGAACACTGAAGCTTTCTTT.

The chain combines TRBV5-1 with TRBJ2-3; the D gene is possibly TRBD1 (6 bases). Germline CDR1 and CDR2: SGHRS and YFSETQ. This CDR3 is built from 14 residues. Trimming removed 1 base at V and 5 bases at J, with 11 bases between. The DNA for the CDR3 is TGCGCCAGCAGCTTGCACAGGGTAGAAGATACGCAGTATTTT. Translating it yields CASSLHRVEDTQYF.

This clone was found once. This chain joins TRBV27 and TRBJ1-5, with 7 bases that match TRBD1. Per the germline V gene, CDR1 is MNHEY and CDR2 is SMNVEV (reference sequence). This CDR3 contains 14 residues. The V and J ends lost 6 bases and 7 bases, in that order; junction bases with no gene match: 9. The DNA of the CDR3 is TGTGCCAGCAGAAGGGACAGTTCTGTCCAGCCCCAGCATTTT. This sequence encodes CASRRDSSVQPQHF.

The chain combines TRBV5-6 with TRBJ2-7, with D hard to call. Per germline, CDR1 SGHDT and CDR2 YYEEEE. The CDR3 is made up of 15 amino acids. V gave up 0 bases and J gave up 0 bases, with 10 bases separating them. In DNA form, the CDR3 reads TGTGCCAGCAGCTTGGTGGCTTTCAGCTCCTACGAGCAGTACTTC. Protein product: CASSLVAFSSYEQYF.

The chain uses TRBV18 and TRBJ1-6, with D possibly being TRBD1 (6 bases). The germline gives CDR1 KGHSH, CDR2 LQKENI. The germline V and J ends were trimmed by 3 bases and 10 bases, with 16 bases remaining between them. The CDR3 has 15 amino acids. The chain's CDR3 is CASSPTGNPESPLHF. The CDR3 DNA reads as TGTGCCAGCTCACCTACAGGGAACCCGGAGTCACCCCTCCACTTT.

This chain uses TRBV6-5 with TRBJ2-1; D may match TRBD1 or TRBD2 (5 bases each). Germline V lookup: CDR1 MNHEY, CDR2 SVGAGI. The CDR3 is made up of 15 amino acids. V was cut by 6 bases and J by 0 bases, with 12 bases left in between. CDR3 sequence reads: CASRGTFGSYNEQFF. CDR3 bases: TGTGCCAGCAGGGGGACGTTTGGCTCCTACAATGAGCAGTTCTTC.

This chain links TRBV7-8 with TRBJ2-5; D is perhaps TRBD2 (6 bases). The CDR3 spans 13 residues. CDR1 is SGHVS and CDR2 is FQNEAQ in the germline V gene. V was cut by 7 bases and J by 5 bases, with 14 bases left in between. CDR3 protein: CASIGDFRETQYF. The CDR3, as DNA: TGTGCCAGCATCGGGGACTTCAGGGAGACCCAGTACTTC.

The chain links TRBV18 to TRBJ1-2, with 7 bases lining up with TRBD1. The CDR3 is made up of 14 amino acids. Looked up from germline, CDR1 is KGHSH and CDR2 is LQKENI. J was trimmed by 4 bases and V by 3 bases; bases with no gene match: 5. The CDR3, as DNA: TGTGCCAGCTCACCCGACAGGGCCGCCTATGGCTACACCTTC. Residues: CASSPDRAAYGYTF.

The rearrangement joins TRBV19 to TRBJ1-3; no clear D gene. V shed 3 bases and J shed 2 bases, with 17 bases lying between them. Germline lookup yields CDR1 LNHDA and CDR2 SQIVND (reference sequence). The CDR3 consists of 17 residues. As DNA, the CDR3 is TGTGCCAGTAGTATCTTCGGGCAGCGGACTCCTGGAAACACCATATATTTT. This translates into CASSIFGQRTPGNTIYF. The variable domain in full, with the rest retrieved from reference TRBV19 and TRBJ1-3, is DGGITQSPKYLFRKEGQNVTLSCEQNLNHDAMYWYRQDPGQGLRLIYYSQIVNDFQKGDIAEGYSVSREKKESFPLTVTSAQKNPTAFYLCASSIFGQRTPGNTIYFGEGSWLTVV.

V usage is TRBV2 and J usage is TRBJ2-5, with 7 bases identical to TRBD1. The CDR3 spans 16 residues. Germline V CDR1 and CDR2: SNHLY, FYNNEI. V shed 4 bases and J 2 bases; nucleotides not matched to a gene: 10. CDR3 sequence: CASSAMGQPSQETQYF. DNA for the CDR3: TGTGCCAGCAGTGCCATGGGACAGCCATCGCAAGAGACCCAGTACTTC. Complete variable domain (other parts from reference TRBV2 and TRBJ2-5): EPEVTQTPSHQVTQMGQEVILRCVPISNHLYFYWYRQILGQKVEFLVSFYNNEISEKSEIFDDQFSVERPDGSNFTLKIRSTKLEDSAMYFCASSAMGQPSQETQYFGPGTRLLVL.

The chain is built from TRBV3-1 (or the pseudogene TRBV3-2) and TRBJ1-4, with no clear D. Per germline, CDR1 LGHDT and CDR2 YNNKEL (reference sequence). The ends were cut back, 5 bases at V and 4 bases at J, with 20 bases in the middle. The CDR3 covers 17 residues. CDR3 nucleotide sequence: TGTGCCAGCAGCAGTTCCCCCGGAGGGTCCGGTAATGAAAAACTGTTTTTT. Its translation is CASSSSPGGSGNEKLFF.

The chain couples TRBV5-1 to TRBJ1-2; TRBD1 aligns across 10 bases. The CDR3 loop spans 14 amino acids. V was clipped by 0 bases and J by 6 bases; unmatched bases: 2. The germline CDR1 and CDR2 sequences are SGHRS and YFSETQ. Written as DNA, the CDR3 is TGCGCCAGCAGCTTGGAGGGACAGGGGAATGGCTACACCTTC. It yields the protein CASSLEGQGNGYTF.

The rearrangement uses TRBV5-1 and TRBJ1-4; D is ambiguous. Germline CDR1 reads SGHRS; CDR2 reads YFSETQ. This CDR3 comprises 15 residues. V lost 2 bases to trimming and J lost 8 bases, with 16 bases between them. The CDR3 DNA reads as TGCGCCAGCAGCTTAGCGGGCAGCCGAGGGGAAAAACTGTTTTTT. It is translated as CASSLAGSRGEKLFF.

The rearrangement uses TRBV29-1 and TRBJ2-3, with 10 bases lining up with TRBD2. The CDR3 sequence is 13 residues long. The V gene end was trimmed by 4 bases and the J gene end by 4 bases; junction bases not matched to a gene: 2. Germline lookup yields CDR1 SQVTM and CDR2 ANQGSEA. The CDR3 DNA reads TGCAGCGTTGTAGCGGGGGGAGCAGATACGCAGTATTTT. As protein: CSVVAGGADTQYF.

V and J are TRBV18 and TRBJ2-3; no clear D gene. The V end was cut by 3 bases, the J end by 1 base, with 5 bases between. Per the germline V gene, CDR1 is KGHSH and CDR2 is LQKENI. The CDR3 is made up of 13 amino acids. This CDR3 reads CASSPPGTDTQYF. In DNA, the CDR3 is TGTGCCAGCTCACCGCCGGGCACAGATACGCAGTATTTT.

The V call is TRBV7-3, the J call TRBJ1-5; D is unresolved. V lost 5 bases to trimming and J lost 0 bases, with 8 bases between them. Germline CDR1 SGHTA, CDR2 FQGTGA. The CDR3 is 14 amino acids. This chain's CDR3 is CASSIDNSNQPQHF. The CDR3, as DNA: TGTGCCAGCAGCATAGACAATAGCAATCAGCCCCAGCATTTT.

This clone is a singleton in its sample. CDR3 in amino acids: CASSFDRGQGVNTEAFF. As DNA, the CDR3 is TGTGCCAGCAGCTTCGACAGGGGCCAGGGAGTGAACACTGAAGCTTTCTTT. The V and J genes are TRBV5-6 and TRBJ1-1; 8 positions match TRBD1. This CDR3 comprises 17 residues. V lost 2 bases and J lost 0; bases outside the gene matches: 9. Germline-derived CDR1 and CDR2 are SGHDT and YYEEEE.

The J gene is TRBJ1-1, the V gene TRBV4-1; D may be TRBD1 (5 bases). CDR1 and CDR2 from the germline V gene are MGHRA and YSYEKL. The CDR3 has 14 residues. The V end was cut by 3 bases, the J end by 4 bases, with 12 bases between. CDR3 bases: TGCGCCAGCAGCCATTCAGGGTTGCTCACTGAAGCTTTCTTT. Residues: CASSHSGLLTEAFF.

The rearrangement uses TRBV14 and TRBJ1-3; a possible D gene is TRBD1 (5 bases). The CDR3 extends over 13 amino acids. Germline V CDR1 and CDR2: SGHDN, FVKESK. Trimming stripped 8 bases from V and 3 bases from J, with 11 bases between. This CDR3 is CASQRGHGNTIYF. The CDR3, as DNA: TGTGCCAGCCAAAGGGGTCATGGAAACACCATATATTTT.

This chain links TRBV14 with TRBJ1-2, with TRBD1 identical over 7 bases. CDR3 length: 15 amino acids. Germline V gene sequence: CDR1 SGHDN, CDR2 FVKESK. J gave up 3 bases and V 1 base, and 5 bases lay outside the gene matches. CDR3 residues: CASSQALGQDYGYTF. The CDR3 nucleotides are TGTGCCAGCAGCCAAGCGTTAGGACAGGACTATGGCTACACCTTC.

The chain recombines TRBV9 with TRBJ1-3, with 7 bases aligning to TRBD1. The CDR3 is 15 amino acids. The V segment lost 0 bases and the J segment 0 bases; nucleotides outside the gene matches: 0. CDR1 and CDR2 (germline): SGDLS, YYNGEE. The CDR3 nucleotides read TGTGCCAGCAGCGTAGGGGACAGCTCTGGAAACACCATATATTTT. This encodes CASSVGDSSGNTIYF. Drawing the rest from reference TRBV9 and TRBJ1-3, the complete variable domain is DSGVTQTPKHLITATGQRVTLRCSPRSGDLSVYWYQQSLDQGLQFLIQYYNGEERAKGNILERFSAQQFPDLHSELNLSSLELGDSALYFCASSVGDSSGNTIYFGEGSWLTVV.